The T cell receptor beta chain described here comes from a study of blood T cell repertoires in COVID-19. Those who participated ranged in age from about 18 to 89 years and resided in some 24 US areas. The study assigned cohorts using participant-reported clinical history. Donors of Cohort 3 who recovered were those that had two negative PCRs, clearance, or symptom resolution. In the original analysis: Amplification with reference gene primers provided the estimates of nucleated cell counts. TCRdb keeps only in-frame clones here, not all; method: immunoSEQ multiplex PCR. That table supplies the V and J calls and clone size; D and trimming were determined from the DNA. The sample holds almost 500,000 clones, around 85% seen once. The germline V gene has CDR1 MNHEY and CDR2 SVGAGI. Trimming took off 8 bases at V and 4 bases at J, with 14 bases between the two ends. This CDR3 is 13 amino acids long.

This chain connects TRBV6-5 to TRBJ1-1; D is ambiguous. The specimen sequenced was PBMCs or T cells enriched from blood (not recorded which). This TCR came from an older woman who had recovered from COVID-19. The CDR3: CASSGPGITEAFF. CDR3 sequence (DNA): TGTGCCAGCTCTGGACCGGGGATCACTGAAGCTTTCTTT.